The sequence of this TCR beta chain was determined in a study of neurological immune-mediated disorders. 5'RACE generated cDNA with 10-nucleotide random UMIs. TCRdb ran MiXCR on the 5' RACE reads and lists one entry per CDR3 protein. The table records tens of thousands of distinct CDR3 sequences, roughly 3.3% of them present only once. This clonotype came up many times. The V end lost 6 bases, the J end lost 5 bases, and 20 bases lay between the germline ends. Looked up from germline, CDR1 is DFQATT and CDR2 is SNEGSKA (reference sequence). The CDR3 runs 15 residues. V gene TRBV20-1 combines with J gene TRBJ2-1; D possibly corresponds to TRBD1 (6 bases). The material sequenced was PBMCs. The source of this sequence is a woman aged 50 to 60 with multiple sclerosis. CDR3 sequence: CSAVDRNHVDNEQFF. As DNA, the CDR3 is TGCAGTGCGGTAGACAGGAACCATGTGGACAATGAGCAGTTCTTC.